The 25 T cell receptor beta chains presented below share a single source sample, sequenced in a study of STAT3 mutations in large granular lymphocyte leukemia. These receptors' antigens are unknown. Study outcomes and limitations: Every T-cell large granular lymphocyte leukemia patient had at least one immunodominant TCR beta clonotype.

TCRdb keeps only in-frame clones here, not all; method: immunoSEQ multiplex PCR. The table lists around 8,000 clones, 91% of them singletons, with under 50% in the top ten. The specimen was peripheral blood mononuclear cells. The origin of the receptors is a middle-aged man with T-cell large granular lymphocyte leukemia. Some clones in this sample may be carry-over from other donors' samples.

The chain joins TRBV7-9 to TRBJ2-1, with D possibly matching TRBD1 (5 bases). This CDR3 contains 12 residues. The V end was cut by 6 bases, the J end by 11 bases, with 14 bases between. CDR1 SEHNR and CDR2 FQNEAQ come from the germline V gene (reference sequence). The CDR3 here is CASRSTGLKQFF. The CDR3, as DNA: TGTGCCAGCAGATCCACAGGTTTAAAGCAGTTCTTC.

This sequence joins TRBV28 and TRBJ2-6; D might be TRBD1 (6 bases). There are 17 residues in the CDR3. Germline V gene data show CDR1 as MDHEN and CDR2 as SYDVKM. V was pared by 5 bases and J by 3 bases, with 17 bases between. In DNA form, the CDR3 reads TGTGCCAGCAGTCCCGGGACACTCCGAGGTGGGGCCAACGTCCTGACTTTC. Translated: CASSPGTLRGGANVLTF.

The rearrangement links TRBV7-2 to TRBJ2-3; 9 bases agree with TRBD2. The CDR3 extends over 18 amino acids. Looked up from germline, CDR1 is SGHTA and CDR2 is FQGNSA. V lost 2 bases, J lost 2 bases, and 11 bases stayed unmatched. In DNA, the CDR3 is TGTGCCAGCAGCTTACTCGGGGCGGGGGGGCTACTCACAGATACGCAGTATTTT. As protein: CASSLLGAGGLLTDTQYF.

The genes are TRBV9 and TRBJ1-2, with a tentative D call TRBD1 (5 bases). The CDR3 is 13 amino acids. With 4 bases removed from V and 8 bases from J, the gap between germline ends came to 15 bases. Germline values: CDR1 SGDLS, CDR2 YYNGEE. In DNA, the CDR3 is TGTGCCAGCAGCCCCGCCGGGGCGGGAGGCTACACCTTC. Its translation: CASSPAGAGGYTF.

The V gene is TRBV7-8, the J gene TRBJ1-2; 7 nucleotides line up with TRBD1. The V gene end was trimmed by 1 base and the J gene end by 6 bases; junction bases not matched to a gene: 11. The CDR3 is 16 amino acids. The germline V gene encodes CDR1 SGHVS and CDR2 FQNEAQ. CDR3: CASSLGGIGGVHGYTF. The CDR3 coding sequence is TGTGCCAGCAGCTTAGGGGGAATAGGGGGCGTACATGGCTACACCTTC.

This clone occurred a few times. This chain connects TRBV27 to TRBJ2-5; TRBD2 matches 7 bases. CDR3 size: 17 residues. Germline loops: CDR1 MNHEY, CDR2 SMNVEV (reference sequence). Trimming cost V 5 bases and J 5 bases; bases outside gene matches: 17. The CDR3 DNA follows: TGTGCCAGCAGTCCAGGACTAGTGGGGCACTGGACCGAGACCCAGTACTTC. Protein: CASSPGLVGHWTETQYF.

The CDR3, as DNA: TGTGCCAGTAGTATTGTCAGCCATAGCAATCAGCCCCAGCATTTT. Amino acid sequence: CASSIVSHSNQPQHF. V and J are TRBV19 and TRBJ1-5; D not certain. The V end lost 3 bases, the J end lost 0 bases, and 9 bases lay between the germline ends. CDR1 is LNHDA and CDR2 is SQIVND in the germline V gene (reference sequence). The CDR3 length is 15 residues. The whole variable domain, remainder taken from reference TRBV19 and TRBJ1-5, is DGGITQSPKYLFRKEGQNVTLSCEQNLNHDAMYWYRQDPGQGLRLIYYSQIVNDFQKGDIAEGYSVSREKKESFPLTVTSAQKNPTAFYLCASSIVSHSNQPQHFGDGTRLSIL.

This chain uses TRBV5-4 with TRBJ2-5, with TRBD2 as a possible D gene (6 bases). This CDR3 spans 13 amino acids. Trimming removed 4 bases at V and 3 bases at J, with 10 bases between. Per germline, CDR1 SGHNT and CDR2 YYREEE (reference sequence). The CDR3 DNA reads as TGTGCCAGCAGCCCCCGCGGGGAAGAGACCCAGTACTTC. This encodes CASSPRGEETQYF.

The V and J genes are TRBV18 and TRBJ1-5, with 7 bases lining up with TRBD1. Germline values: CDR1 KGHSH, CDR2 LQKENI. After removal of 3 bases from V and 7 bases from J, the junction contained 6 bases not matched to a gene. This CDR3 spans 14 amino acids. Here the CDR3 DNA reads TGTGCCAGCTCACCCAACAGGGGCGGGCAGCCCCAGCATTTT. Translating it yields CASSPNRGGQPQHF.

The chain uses TRBV18 and TRBJ1-5, with D unresolved. This CDR3 region has 17 residues. Germline loops: CDR1 KGHSH, CDR2 LQKENI. V dropped 3 bases and J dropped 6 bases, with 21 bases sitting between them. The CDR3 region is CASSPQGPTAGGQPQHF. In DNA, the CDR3 is TGTGCCAGCTCACCCCAAGGACCCACAGCTGGTGGTCAGCCCCAGCATTTT.

The V gene is TRBV25-1, the J gene TRBJ2-3; 14 bases agree with TRBD2. The CDR3 extends over 15 amino acids. Germline assignment: CDR1 MGHDK and CDR2 SYGVNS. After removal of 6 bases from V and 1 base from J, the junction contained 0 bases not matched to a gene. CDR3 sequence reads: CASRGLAGGTDTQYF. CDR3 in DNA: TGTGCCAGCAGGGGACTAGCGGGGGGCACAGATACGCAGTATTTT.

The CDR3, as DNA: TGTGCCAGCGGACACCGGGGGCGTGGGGAGCAGTACTTC. Protein sequence: CASGHRGRGEQYF. V gene TRBV27 combines with J gene TRBJ2-7; D tentatively fits TRBD1 or TRBD2 (6 bases each). This CDR3 spans 13 amino acids. V was clipped by 8 bases and J by 7 bases, with 18 bases between them. The germline V gene has CDR1 MNHEY and CDR2 SMNVEV (reference sequence).

The gene calls are TRBV7-2 and TRBJ1-1; D not resolved. CDR3 size: 15 residues. The germline gives CDR1 SGHTA, CDR2 FQGNSA. V was pared by 1 base and J by 7 bases, with 16 bases between. The CDR3 protein is CASSLGGGVQYEAFF. Here the CDR3 DNA reads TGTGCCAGCAGCTTAGGTGGAGGCGTTCAGTATGAAGCTTTCTTT.

This clone was recorded once. The chain has TRBV5-6 and TRBJ2-1; 7 bases match TRBD1. V lost 4 bases to trimming and J lost 5 bases; unmatched junction nucleotides: 6. The CDR3 contains 14 residues. The germline gives CDR1 SGHDT, CDR2 YYEEEE. CDR3: CASSGDRENNEQFF. In DNA form, the CDR3 reads TGTGCCAGCAGCGGCGACAGGGAAAACAATGAGCAGTTCTTC. Combining the CDR3 with reference TRBV5-6 and TRBJ2-1 gives the whole variable domain DAGVTQSPTHLIKTRGQQVTLRCSPKSGHDTVSWYQQALGQGPQFIFQYYEEEERQRGNFPDRFSGHQFPNYSSELNVNALLLGDSALYLCASSGDRENNEQFFGPGTRLTVL.

The CDR3 protein is CASSKRTSGDTDTQYF. The CDR3 DNA reads as TGTGCCAGTAGTAAGCGGACTAGCGGAGACACAGATACGCAGTATTTT. V is TRBV19 and J is TRBJ2-3; 10 bases fit TRBD2. The CDR3 consists of 16 residues. Germline V gene data show CDR1 as LNHDA and CDR2 as SQIVND (reference sequence). V lost 4 bases to trimming and J lost 2 bases; unmatched junction nucleotides: 6.

The chain is built from TRBV27 and TRBJ1-2; 8 nucleotides match TRBD1. The germline CDR1 and CDR2 sequences are MNHEY and SMNVEV (reference sequence). The CDR3 consists of 15 residues. V shed 5 bases, J shed 0 bases, and the junction held 5 bases outside the gene matches. The CDR3 loop reads CASSPRTGTNYGYTF. CDR3 nucleotide sequence: TGTGCCAGCAGTCCCCGGACAGGGACTAACTATGGCTACACCTTC.

The V and J genes are TRBV2 and TRBJ1-2; the D is unclear. Germline CDR1 SNHLY, CDR2 FYNNEI. This CDR3 spans 13 amino acids. V lost 3 bases and J lost 4, with 9 bases in between. The CDR3 loop reads CASSETAAYGYTF. CDR3 in DNA: TGTGCCAGCAGTGAGACGGCAGCCTATGGCTACACCTTC.

The chain carries TRBV11-3 and TRBJ2-3, with D possibly being TRBD2 (6 bases). V shed 5 bases and J shed 0 bases, with 12 bases lying between them. The CDR3 length is 15 residues. Germline V gene lookup returns CDR1 SGHNT and CDR2 YENEEA. DNA of the CDR3: TGTGCCAGCAGCCTAAGGGAGGCTAGCACAGATACGCAGTATTTT. Translating gives CASSLREASTDTQYF.

The chain uses TRBV6-5 and TRBJ2-5; TRBD1 matches at 9 bases. Germline trimming cut 4 bases from V and 5 bases from J; bases unmatched to any gene: 5. Germline loops: CDR1 MNHEY, CDR2 SVGAGI. The CDR3 has 14 residues. The CDR3 coding sequence is TGTGCCAGCAGTTTCTTTGACAGGGGGGAGACCCAGTACTTC. Residues: CASSFFDRGETQYF.

The chain uses TRBV27 and TRBJ1-2; TRBD1 might be the D (6 bases). Germline V gene sequence: CDR1 MNHEY, CDR2 SMNVEV (reference sequence). Trimming shortened V by 6 bases and J by 3 bases, and 11 bases separated the two germline ends. CDR3 size: 13 residues. The CDR3, as DNA: TGTGCCAGCAGGCAGGACAGAGACTATGGCTACACCTTC. It encodes CASRQDRDYGYTF.

The V call is TRBV7-8, the J call TRBJ2-7; 9 bases are a match to TRBD1. V trimming: 1 base; J trimming: 9 bases; junction bases outside the gene matches: 7. Germline V gene data show CDR1 as SGHVS and CDR2 as FQNEAQ. This CDR3 spans 14 amino acids. Here the CDR3 DNA reads TGTGCCAGCAGCTTAGTCGGACAGGGGACCCGGCAGTACTTC. Amino acids: CASSLVGQGTRQYF.

The chain carries TRBV11-3 and TRBJ2-2; D call uncertain. The CDR3 is made up of 17 amino acids. The germline gives CDR1 SGHNT, CDR2 YENEEA. Trimming shortened V by 0 bases and J by 0 bases, and 11 bases separated the two germline ends. The CDR3 loop reads CASSLDSQSTNTGELFF. In DNA, the CDR3 is TGTGCCAGCAGCTTAGATAGTCAGTCCACGAACACCGGGGAGCTGTTTTTT.

The chain uses TRBV10-1 and TRBJ2-1; possible D gene TRBD2, 5 bases. The ends were cut back, 4 bases at V and 0 bases at J, with 10 bases in the middle. This CDR3 is built from 15 residues. CDR1 is WNHNN and CDR2 is SYGVQD in the germline V gene (reference sequence). CDR3 in amino acids: CASSGGESSYNEQFF. The CDR3 DNA sequence: TGCGCCAGCAGTGGGGGAGAAAGCTCCTACAATGAGCAGTTCTTC.

Written as DNA, the CDR3 is TGTGCCAGCAGCCCGCGGGACTACTCCTACGAGCAGTACTTC. Translating it yields CASSPRDYSYEQYF. This rearrangement joins TRBV7-9 to TRBJ2-7; the match to TRBD2 covers 7 bases. The CDR3 runs 14 residues. J gave up 0 bases and V 5 bases, and 4 bases lay outside the gene matches. Germline V gene sequence: CDR1 SEHNR, CDR2 FQNEAQ (reference sequence).

This chain joins TRBV29-1 and TRBJ2-3, with TRBD2 identical over 13 bases. This CDR3 is built from 14 residues. With 7 bases clipped from V and 2 bases from J, the junction kept 3 bases outside the gene matches. Germline V gene data show CDR1 as SQVTM and CDR2 as ANQGSEA. The CDR3 protein is CSEGLAGSTDTQYF. The CDR3 DNA reads TGCAGCGAGGGACTAGCGGGATCCACAGATACGCAGTATTTT.